This note documents a single TCR beta chain sequence. The antigen is unknown. The sample originates from a study of cytomegalovirus exposure and HLA in healthy donors. Trimming removed 11 bases from V and 4 bases from J; junction bases left unmatched: 10. Germline CDR1 SEHNR, CDR2 FQNEAQ (reference sequence). CDR3 length: 14 amino acids. Whole-study results and caveats: For most TCR sequences rarity was the rule, although some public TCRs occurred in many donors. In vitro checks showed that a few CMV-associated chains really do target CMV antigens. In a later analysis, first-cohort TCR clusters were found to tend to co-occur in the roughly 120 validation repertoires. Among TCR beta chains, those listed as cytomegalovirus-associated numbered over 150.

Method: immunoSEQ multiplex PCR; TCRdb's copy keeps in-frame clones and lacks some. The sample records over 200,000 clones, just over 85% being singletons. The source of this sequence is a woman in her late teens or twenties in good health and CMV-seronegative. The sequenced sample was PBMCs. This rearrangement joins TRBV7-9 to TRBJ2-1, with 8 bases aligning to TRBD2. The CDR3 DNA is TGTGCCGCATCCGGGACTAGTGCGTACAATGAGCAGTTCTTC. Translated, it gives CAASGTSAYNEQFF.